This record looks at one T cell receptor beta chain sequence and its context. Its matching antigen is unknown. The investigators split CD4+ cells into a CD45RA+ naive subset and a CD45RA-negative memory subset. Deletions cut 0 bases from V and 8 bases from J, with 5 bases between. CDR1 and CDR2 (germline): LGHNT, FRNRAP. This CDR3 comprises 12 residues. The data derive from a study of shared clonotypes between healthy human individuals. Study-wide results and caveats: The represented genetic and exposure-history diversity was limited by the small number of donors.

Methods used by the authors: Filtering differed, since immunoSEQ gave only junction sequences and no quality scores. Data came from immunoSEQ multiplex PCR; TCRdb stores just in-frame clones and leaves some out. V and J calls and clone size are given by that table; D and trimming were obtained from the DNA. This table has approximately 2.1 million clones, 90% to 95% appearing once. The chain joins TRBV12-5 to TRBJ2-1; unclear D gene. The TCR sequence derives from a man aged 18 to 30 in good health. Some clones in this sample may be carry-over from other donors' samples. The specimen sequenced was naive CD4+ T cells from PBMCs. Regarding subset: CD45RA+ positively selected. CDR3 in DNA: TGTGCTAGTGGTTTGGTACGCCATGAGCAGTTCTTC. Translation gives CASGLVRHEQFF.